The 32 T cell receptor beta chains reported below all come from one sample, sequenced in a study of T cells in localized non-small cell lung cancer. This table comes from immunoSEQ multiplex PCR, and its TCRdb copy is limited to in-frame clones, with some not included. The sample yields around 2,800 clones, about 28% seen once. This material consisted of lung tumor tissue, taken before any cancer treatment. The receptor set was obtained from a male donor at least 60 years old with stage II squamous cell lung carcinoma.

The rearrangement links TRBV28 to TRBJ2-1, with 8 positions matching TRBD1. Germline values: CDR1 MDHEN, CDR2 SYDVKM. Trimming removed 1 base from V and 6 bases from J; junction bases left unmatched: 8. The CDR3 has 16 amino acids. CDR3 in DNA: TGTGCCAGCAGTTTATTGGGTTCGGGACAGGTCAATGAGCAGTTCTTC. Its translation is CASSLLGSGQVNEQFF.

This chain connects TRBV5-1 to TRBJ1-1; tentative D call: TRBD1 (5 bases). The V gene's germline CDR1 is SGHRS and CDR2 YFSETQ. The CDR3 is 15 amino acids. With 0 bases removed from V and 3 bases from J, the gap between germline ends came to 12 bases. Written as DNA, the CDR3 is TGCGCCAGCAGCTTGGCAGGGAAGGGGTACACTGAAGCTTTCTTT. It codes for CASSLAGKGYTEAFF.

The count of this clone is one. This chain links TRBV10-2 with TRBJ2-2; D is perhaps TRBD1 (6 bases). The CDR3 covers 13 residues. V was trimmed by 9 bases and J by 0 bases, leaving 8 bases between them. CDR1 WSHSY and CDR2 SAAADI come from the germline V gene. The CDR3 is CARGQPNTGELFF. The CDR3 DNA reads as TGCGCCAGGGGACAACCGAACACCGGGGAGCTGTTTTTT.

This clone is judged medium-sized (0.01 to 0.1%). The V gene is TRBV6-8, the J gene TRBJ2-5; 8 bases are a match to TRBD1. With 5 bases clipped from V and 5 bases from J, the junction kept 4 bases outside the gene matches. CDR3 length equals 13 residues. Germline assignment: CDR1 MNHGY and CDR2 SAAAGT. The CDR3 DNA reads as TGTGCCAGCAGTGGGCGACAGGGGGAGACCCAGTACTTC. Translation gives CASSGRQGETQYF.

This clone has a handful of counts. The CDR3 protein is CASSPQGMVNTEAFF. CDR3 nucleotide sequence: TGTGCCAGCTCACCCCAAGGTATGGTGAACACTGAAGCTTTCTTT. The chain employs TRBV18 and TRBJ1-1; D not resolved. V was shortened by 3 bases and J by 0 bases, with 11 bases between the two germline ends. Germline CDR1 and CDR2: KGHSH and LQKENI. This CDR3 has 15 residues.

The V and J genes are TRBV6-8 and TRBJ2-1; D is possibly TRBD2 (6 bases). V was pared by 2 bases and J by 9 bases, with 17 bases between. The germline V gene encodes CDR1 MNHGY and CDR2 SAAAGT. The CDR3 is 15 amino acids. The CDR3 sequence: CASSYGAGMGAEQFF. DNA for the CDR3: TGTGCCAGCAGTTACGGCGCGGGGATGGGTGCTGAGCAGTTCTTC.

This chain uses TRBV19 with TRBJ2-1, with 8 bases matching TRBD2. The CDR3 has 16 residues. CDR1 is LNHDA and CDR2 is SQIVND in the germline V gene (reference sequence). Germline trimming cut 3 bases from V and 2 bases from J; bases unmatched to any gene: 6. The CDR3 bases are TGTGCCAGTAGTATCTGGGCGGGAGGTGCCTACAATGAGCAGTTCTTC. Its translation is CASSIWAGGAYNEQFF.

This clone has a handful of counts. Read sequence stops 1 residue before the CDR3 end, and the germline J gene provides the missing end. V is TRBV10-3 and J is TRBJ2-5, with 13 nucleotides matching TRBD2. V shed 0 bases, J shed 4 bases, and the junction held 8 bases outside the gene matches. CDR1 is ENHRY, CDR2 SYGVKD, per germline. The CDR3 length is 18 residues. The CDR3 loop is CAISESGGLAGPSETQYF. The DNA read from the CDR3 is TGTGCCATCAGTGAGTCGGGGGGACTAGCGGGGCCTTCAGAGACCCAGTAC.

The V and J genes are TRBV28 and TRBJ2-2, with 7 bases lining up with TRBD1. The J segment lost 5 bases and the V segment lost 6 bases, leaving 15 bases of the junction unmatched. The germline gives CDR1 MDHEN, CDR2 SYDVKM. This CDR3 has 17 amino acids. CDR3 region: CASSVWGYTGETGELFF. CDR3 DNA sequence: TGTGCCAGCAGCGTGTGGGGTTACACAGGGGAAACCGGGGAGCTGTTTTTT.

This clone was seen more than once but under ten times. The V call is TRBV6-8, the J call TRBJ1-4; 8 nucleotides match TRBD1. The CDR3 totals 15 residues. CDR1 is MNHGY and CDR2 is SAAAGT in the germline V gene. After removal of 6 bases from V and 8 bases from J, the junction contained 11 bases not matched to a gene. The CDR3 coding sequence is TGTGCCAGCAGCTTTGACTACCGGACAGGGGAAAAACTGTTTTTT. Translating it yields CASSFDYRTGEKLFF.

The genes are TRBV5-1 and TRBJ2-5, with 10 bases lining up with TRBD2. The trim removed 1 base at V and 5 bases at J, leaving 8 bases unmatched. Germline-derived CDR1 and CDR2 are SGHRS and YFSETQ. This CDR3 spans 16 amino acids. The CDR3 sequence is CASSLFLAGDMETQYF. As DNA, the CDR3 is TGCGCCAGCAGCTTGTTTCTAGCGGGAGACATGGAGACCCAGTACTTC.

The J gene is TRBJ2-5, the V gene TRBV9; tentatively, D is TRBD1 or TRBD2 (5 bases each). The CDR3 spans 15 residues. V was pared by 2 bases and J by 5 bases, with 16 bases between. From germline, CDR1 is SGDLS and CDR2 YYNGEE. The CDR3 DNA reads as TGTGCCAGCAGCGTTAACGCCGGGGCCCGGGAGACCCAGTACTTC. This gives the protein CASSVNAGARETQYF.

The chain is built from TRBV18 and TRBJ2-5; D gene unclear. CDR1 and CDR2 (germline): KGHSH, LQKENI. V gave up 0 bases and J gave up 2 bases, with 10 bases separating them. The CDR3 has 15 residues. CDR3 protein: CASSPPRRAQETQYF. The DNA of the CDR3 is TGTGCCAGCTCACCACCTCGAAGGGCGCAAGAGACCCAGTACTTC.

In its sample, this clone was seen a few times. The V gene is TRBV6-1, the J gene TRBJ1-1; TRBD1 might be the D (6 bases). The CDR3 runs to 16 residues. Trimming shortened V by 1 base and J by 1 base, and 13 bases separated the two germline ends. The germline V gene encodes CDR1 MNHNS and CDR2 SASEGT. The CDR3 DNA reads as TGTGCCAGCAGTGAAGTGAGGGGGAGAAGGAACACTGAAGCTTTCTTT. Translating gives CASSEVRGRRNTEAFF.

This clone is classed as large (0.1 to 1%). The genes are TRBV28 and TRBJ2-7; TRBD1 might be the D (6 bases). The CDR3 consists of 16 residues. V was trimmed by 6 bases and J by 2 bases, leaving 20 bases between them. Germline loops: CDR1 MDHEN, CDR2 SYDVKM. The CDR3 protein is CASSPLPARGTYEQYV. The CDR3 nucleotides are TGTGCCAGCAGCCCCCTACCCGCCAGGGGTACCTACGAGCAGTACGTC.

In this sample, this clone turned up a few times. The chain is built from TRBV5-1 and TRBJ2-3; a weak D match, TRBD1 (6 bases). Looked up from germline, CDR1 is SGHRS and CDR2 is YFSETQ. V was trimmed by 0 bases and J by 0 bases, leaving 20 bases between them. CDR3 length: 19 amino acids. CDR3 sequence (DNA): TGCGCCAGCAGCTTGGGGAAACCCGCGACAGGCTCTAGCACAGATACGCAGTATTTT. Its protein is CASSLGKPATGSSTDTQYF.

This chain connects TRBV25-1 to TRBJ2-3; D may be TRBD2 (5 bases). Per germline, CDR1 MGHDK and CDR2 SYGVNS. V was cut by 2 bases and J by 0 bases, with 12 bases left in between. This CDR3 spans 16 amino acids. CDR3 in amino acids: CASSEGSSPSTDTQYF. Written as DNA, the CDR3 is TGTGCCAGCAGTGAAGGGTCTAGCCCCAGCACAGATACGCAGTATTTT. Full variable domain (missing parts from reference TRBV25-1 and TRBJ2-3): EADIYQTPRYLVIGTGKKITLECSQTMGHDKMYWYQQDPGMELHLIHYSYGVNSTEKGDLSSESTVSRIRTEHFPLTLESARPSHTSQYLCASSEGSSPSTDTQYFGPGTRLTVL.

V gene TRBV5-1 combines with J gene TRBJ2-1; 8 bases are a match to TRBD2. Germline CDR1 SGHRS, CDR2 YFSETQ. This CDR3 region has 14 residues. V dropped 2 bases and J dropped 4; count of bases not matched to a gene: 2. For the CDR3, the DNA is TGCGCCAGCAGCTTCGGGGGGGTATACAATGAGCAGTTCTTC. Protein product: CASSFGGVYNEQFF.

The V gene is TRBV10-3, the J gene TRBJ1-2; a weak D match, TRBD1 (5 bases). Trimming cost V 2 bases and J 4 bases, with 11 bases left between them. CDR1 and CDR2 (germline): ENHRY, SYGVKD. The CDR3 loop spans 14 amino acids. CDR3 in DNA: TGTGCCATCAGTGAGGCGGGGGGATTCTATGGCTACACCTTC. It is translated as CAISEAGGFYGYTF.

This chain uses TRBV11-3 with TRBJ2-2; D is perhaps TRBD2 (6 bases). This CDR3 contains 14 residues. Germline V lookup: CDR1 SGHNT, CDR2 YENEEA. Trimming pared 6 bases from V and 1 base from J, leaving 9 bases between. CDR3 residues: CASRIAVNTGELFF. The CDR3 region has the DNA TGTGCCAGCAGGATAGCGGTGAACACCGGGGAGCTGTTTTTT.

By frequency in the sample, this clone is medium-sized. The chain is built from TRBV11-3 and TRBJ2-5; 9 positions match TRBD1. CDR3 length equals 17 residues. Looked up from germline, CDR1 is SGHNT and CDR2 is YENEEA. V shed 3 bases, J shed 6 bases, and the junction held 14 bases outside the gene matches. As DNA, the CDR3 is TGTGCCAGCAGCTTGACGGGTACAGGGGGCCGGGAAAAGACCCAGTACTTC. Its protein is CASSLTGTGGREKTQYF.

By share, this clone ranks as medium-sized. The chain uses TRBV6-8 and TRBJ1-3, with TRBD1 matching 7 bases. V gave up 2 bases and J gave up 4 bases; unmatched junction bases: 8. Germline V gene data show CDR1 as MNHGY and CDR2 as SAAAGT. The CDR3 loop spans 16 amino acids. CDR3 nucleotides: TGTGCCAGCAGTTACAGGCCAGGGGGTATCGGAAACACCATATATTTT. It codes for CASSYRPGGIGNTIYF.

This clone was counted only a few times. The chain carries TRBV4-1 and TRBJ1-2; D call uncertain. V lost 0 bases to trimming and J lost 6 bases, with 17 bases between them. Germline V gene data show CDR1 as MGHRA and CDR2 as YSYEKL. The CDR3 totals 16 residues. The CDR3 nucleotides are TGCGCCAGCAGCCAAGATCCCACCTACTCGGGAAATGGCTACACCTTC. This sequence encodes CASSQDPTYSGNGYTF.

This clone was recorded a few times. V gene TRBV19 combines with J gene TRBJ2-2; TRBD1 agrees at 8 bases. The CDR3 extends over 14 amino acids. V shed 2 bases and J 5 bases; nucleotides not matched to a gene: 1. Germline CDR1 LNHDA, CDR2 SQIVND (reference sequence). This chain's CDR3 is CASSIQGATGELFF. Here the CDR3 DNA reads TGTGCCAGTAGTATACAGGGGGCAACCGGGGAGCTGTTTTTT.

The chain combines TRBV10-1 with TRBJ2-1, with 10 positions matching TRBD2. The CDR3 is made up of 16 amino acids. V was clipped by 5 bases and J by 4 bases; unmatched bases: 8. Germline values: CDR1 WNHNN, CDR2 SYGVQD (reference sequence). The CDR3, as DNA: TGCGCCAGCAGTCTTCACACTAGCGGGACTTACAATGAGCAGTTCTTC. Residues: CASSLHTSGTYNEQFF.

The chain joins TRBV30 to TRBJ2-6; D is unresolved. The V and J ends lost 5 bases and 0 bases respectively, with 5 bases between them. The CDR3 contains 13 residues. CDR1 and CDR2 (germline): GTSNPN, SVGIG (reference sequence). CDR3 in DNA: TGTGCCTGGGGAAACTCTGGGGCCAACGTCCTGACTTTC. Its protein is CAWGNSGANVLTF. The full variable domain, with the rest looked up from reference TRBV30 and TRBJ2-6, is SQTIHQWPATLVQPVGSPLSLECTVEGTSNPNLYWYRQAAGRGLQLLFYSVGIGQISSEVPQNLSASRPQDRQFILSSKKLLLSDSGFYLCAWGNSGANVLTFGAGSRLTVL.

This rearrangement joins TRBV14 to TRBJ2-2; D is possibly TRBD2 (5 bases). The V gene's germline CDR1 is SGHDN and CDR2 FVKESK. There are 18 residues in the CDR3. V shed 8 bases and J shed 1 base, with 23 bases lying between them. CDR3 bases: TGTGCCAGCTTGGCAGGAGGCCTACTACGAGAGAACACCGGGGAGCTGTTTTTT. Translated, it gives CASLAGGLLRENTGELFF.

The V and J genes are TRBV6-8 and TRBJ1-4; D not certain. Trimming removed 6 bases at V and 0 bases at J, with 11 bases between. Germline V gene sequence: CDR1 MNHGY, CDR2 SAAAGT. The CDR3 contains 15 residues. The CDR3 bases are TGTGCCAGCAGCCCTATCTTCACAACTAATGAAAAACTGTTTTTT. As protein: CASSPIFTTNEKLFF.

There are a few counts of this clone. The rearrangement links TRBV29-1 to TRBJ2-2, with D possibly being TRBD2 (6 bases). The V end lost 4 bases, the J end lost 5 bases, and 14 bases lay between the germline ends. Germline CDR1 is SQVTM and CDR2 is ANQGSEA. The CDR3 runs to 14 residues. DNA of the CDR3: TGCAGCGTTGGGAGGGGCGGGACTACCGGGGAGCTGTTTTTT. Its translation: CSVGRGGTTGELFF.

The CDR3 DNA follows: TGCGCCAGCTTCTGGGGCGGGGGGTCGGCAGATACGCAGTATTTT. Its protein product is CASFWGGGSADTQYF. This chain joins TRBV10-2 and TRBJ2-3; 8 bases map to TRBD2. Trimming cost V 8 bases and J 4 bases; bases outside gene matches: 11. Germline V gives CDR1 WSHSY, CDR2 SAAADI. The CDR3 length is 15 residues.

CDR3: CASMAVAKNIQYF. CDR3 nucleotide sequence: TGTGCCAGCATGGCGGTAGCCAAAAACATTCAGTACTTC. The gene calls are TRBV28 and TRBJ2-4; D unclear. The V and J ends lost 7 bases and 0 bases respectively, with 7 bases between them. CDR1 is MDHEN, CDR2 SYDVKM, per germline. This CDR3 is 13 amino acids long.

The gene calls are TRBV10-2 and TRBJ1-2; the D is unclear. Germline CDR1 reads WSHSY; CDR2 reads SAAADI. V gave up 10 bases and J gave up 7 bases, with 22 bases separating them. This CDR3 is built from 14 residues. The CDR3 bases are TGCGCCACCCTCCCCCGGCGAGGAGGAGGTGGCTACACCTTC. It specifies CATLPRRGGGGYTF.